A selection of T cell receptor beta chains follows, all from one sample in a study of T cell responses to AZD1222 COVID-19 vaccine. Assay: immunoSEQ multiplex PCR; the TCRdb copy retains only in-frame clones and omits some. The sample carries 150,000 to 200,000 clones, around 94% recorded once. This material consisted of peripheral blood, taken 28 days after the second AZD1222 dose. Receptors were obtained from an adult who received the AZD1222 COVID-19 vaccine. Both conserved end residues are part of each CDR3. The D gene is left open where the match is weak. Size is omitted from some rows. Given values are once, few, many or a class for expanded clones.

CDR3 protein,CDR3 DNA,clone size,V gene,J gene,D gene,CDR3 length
CASSSGRSPGELFF,TGCGCCAGTTCGAGCGGGAGAAGTCCCGGGGAGCTGTTTTTT,-,TRBV4-1,TRBJ2-2,TRBD2,14
CASSTTGLGGYEQYF,TGTGCCAGTAGTACGACAGGGTTGGGCGGCTACGAGCAGTACTTC,-,TRBV19,TRBJ2-7,TRBD1,15
CATSRDVAGGTYEQYF,TGTGCCACCAGCAGAGATGTAGCGGGAGGCACCTACGAGCAGTACTTC,few,TRBV15,TRBJ2-7,TRBD2,16
CASSLYPGIDTQYF,TGTGCCAGCAGTTTATATCCGGGGATAGATACGCAGTATTTT,-,TRBV28,TRBJ2-3,-,14
CASSLAPGDTQYF,TGTGCCAGCAGCTTAGCGCCTGGAGATACGCAGTATTTT,-,TRBV7-6,TRBJ2-3,-,13
CSVDDPASGSYNEQFF,TGCAGCGTTGATGATCCGGCTAGCGGGAGCTACAATGAGCAGTTCTTC,once,TRBV29-1,TRBJ2-1,TRBD2,16
CAIISPGKYSPLHF,TGTGCCATCATTTCACCGGGCAAGTATTCACCCCTCCACTTT,-,TRBV10-3,TRBJ1-6,-,14
CASSPRGGAGEKLFF,TGTGCCAGCAGCCCCAGAGGGGGGGCTGGTGAAAAACTGTTTTTT,-,TRBV11-2,TRBJ1-4,-,15
CAWSITAGYRNEQFF,TGTGCCTGGAGTATTACGGCGGGATACAGGAATGAGCAGTTCTTC,-,TRBV30,TRBJ2-1,-,15
CASSPQRELMRYTF,TGTGCCAGCAGTCCCCAGCGAGAGCTCATGCGCTACACCTTC,-,TRBV6-5,TRBJ1-2,-,14
CASSLAGGFQDTEAFF,TGTGCCAGCAGCCTTGCAGGGGGCTTCCAGGACACTGAAGCTTTCTTT,-,TRBV9,TRBJ1-1,TRBD1,16
CASSSWTSGSETQYF,TGCGCCAGCAGCTCCTGGACTAGCGGGAGCGAGACCCAGTACTTC,-,TRBV5-1,TRBJ2-5,TRBD2,15
CSVDAGGGVEQYF,TGCAGCGTTGACGCCGGTGGCGGGGTCGAGCAGTACTTC,-,TRBV29-1,TRBJ2-7,-,13
CASSPAGGKHEQYF,TGCGCCAGCAGCCCCGCAGGGGGAAAGCACGAGCAGTACTTC,-,TRBV5-1,TRBJ2-7,TRBD1,14
CASSLTSGQPQHF,TGTGCCAGCAGCTTAACGTCGGGGCAGCCCCAGCATTTT,-,TRBV7-3,TRBJ1-5,-,13
CASSAQRTGNTGELFF,TGTGCCAGCAGTGCCCAAAGGACGGGGAACACCGGGGAGCTGTTTTTT,-,TRBV2,TRBJ2-2,-,16
CASSRRTSGMVSYEQYF,TGTGCCAGCAGTCGGCGGACTAGCGGGATGGTATCCTACGAGCAGTACTTC,-,TRBV6-2/TRBV6-3,TRBJ2-7,TRBD2,17
CASSPGTGYAGANVLTF,TGTGCCAGCAGCCCCGGGACAGGGTATGCTGGGGCCAACGTCCTGACTTTC,-,TRBV11-2,TRBJ2-6,TRBD1,17
CASSLFQSIATQYF,TGTGCCAGCAGCCTATTTCAGTCTATCGCTACGCAGTATTTT,-,TRBV7-8,TRBJ2-3,-,14
CASSPPASSRSGANVLTF,TGTGCCAGCTCACCACCTGCTAGTTCCCGTTCTGGGGCCAACGTCCTGACTTTC,-,TRBV18,TRBJ2-6,-,18
CASSPGANQPQHF,TGTGCCAGCTCACCAGGGGCCAATCAGCCCCAGCATTTT,-,TRBV18,TRBJ1-5,-,13
CASSPWTGSSAEAFF,TGTGCCAGCAGTCCGTGGACAGGGTCGAGCGCTGAAGCTTTCTTT,-,TRBV28,TRBJ1-1,TRBD1,15
CSVGGIPDGYTF,TGCAGCGTTGGGGGAATACCTGATGGCTACACCTTC,-,TRBV29-1,TRBJ1-2,-,12
CASTPTGQGYSPLHF,TGTGCCAGCACCCCAACGGGACAGGGATATTCACCCCTCCACTTT,-,TRBV9,TRBJ1-6,TRBD1,15
CASSLMASGANVLTF,TGCGCCAGCAGCTTGATGGCGTCCGGGGCCAACGTCCTGACTTTC,-,TRBV5-1,TRBJ2-6,-,15
CASSVQGAKGYEQYF,TGTGCCAGTAGTGTACAGGGGGCAAAGGGGTACGAGCAGTACTTC,once,TRBV19,TRBJ2-7,TRBD1,15
CASSRRLSIYEQYF,TGTGCCAGCAGCCGAAGACTATCCATCTACGAGCAGTACTTC,-,TRBV11-2,TRBJ2-7,-,14
CASSSLGSYTGDEQYF,TGTGCCAGCAGCAGCCTGGGGTCATATACGGGGGACGAGCAGTACTTC,-,TRBV7-9,TRBJ2-7,-,16
CASSGTVGNAEAFF,TGCGCCAGCAGCGGGACAGTTGGGAACGCTGAAGCTTTCTTT,-,TRBV10-2,TRBJ1-1,TRBD1,14
CASSLQGEKLFF,TGTGCCAGTAGTCTACAGGGGGAGAAACTGTTTTTT,once,TRBV19,TRBJ1-4,TRBD1,12
CASSRAENTEAFF,TGTGCCAGCTCCCGGGCGGAAAACACTGAAGCTTTCTTT,-,TRBV18,TRBJ1-1,-,13
CASTAGSSYEQYF,TGTGCCTCTACGGCGGGAAGCTCCTACGAGCAGTACTTC,-,TRBV30,TRBJ2-7,-,13
CASSSPGTGAYEQYF,TGTGCCAGCAGTTCGCCCGGGACAGGGGCCTACGAGCAGTACTTC,-,TRBV27,TRBJ2-7,TRBD1,15
CASSVGLYTEAFF,TGTGCCAGCAGCGTAGGGCTATACACTGAAGCTTTCTTT,-,TRBV9,TRBJ1-1,-,13
CASSERFATNEKLFF,TGTGCCAGCAGTGAAAGATTCGCAACTAATGAAAAACTGTTTTTT,-,TRBV6-1,TRBJ1-4,-,15
CASSQYGTAVNEQFF,TGTGCCAGCAGCCAATACGGGACAGCTGTCAATGAGCAGTTCTTC,-,TRBV14,TRBJ2-1,TRBD1,15
CASSWSGETQYF,TGTGCCAGCAGTTGGAGCGGGGAGACCCAGTACTTC,once,TRBV12-3/TRBV12-4,TRBJ2-5,-,12
CASSQIFRRVQETQYF,TGCGCCAGCAGCCAAATTTTCAGACGGGTACAAGAGACCCAGTACTTC,-,TRBV4-1,TRBJ2-5,-,16
CASQGGVRIYGYTF,TGTGCCAGCCAGGGGGGGGTCAGGATCTATGGCTACACCTTC,few,TRBV21-1,TRBJ1-2,-,14
CASSVGQGISYEQYF,TGTGCCAGCAGCGTAGGGCAGGGGATCTCCTACGAGCAGTACTTC,-,TRBV9,TRBJ2-7,-,15
CASSPFAVTGNTIYF,TGCGCCAGCAGCCCTTTCGCGGTCACTGGAAACACCATATATTTT,-,TRBV4-1,TRBJ1-3,-,15
CASSSVGTLVFYNEQFF,TGTGCCAGCAGCTCAGTGGGGACGCTCGTATTCTACAATGAGCAGTTCTTC,-,TRBV7-9,TRBJ2-1,-,17
CASSSGQRNEQFF,TGTGCCAGCAGCTCGGGACAGAGGAATGAGCAGTTCTTC,-,TRBV11-3,TRBJ2-1,TRBD1,13
CASSEVPGQGRTEAFF,TGTGCCAGCAGTGAAGTCCCGGGACAGGGGAGGACTGAAGCTTTCTTT,-,TRBV6-1,TRBJ1-1,TRBD1,16
CASSLAVTSGYNGYTF,TGCGCCAGCAGCTTGGCCGTAACTTCAGGATATAATGGCTACACCTTC,-,TRBV5-1,TRBJ1-2,-,16
CATTRDTNEKLFF,TGTGCCACGACCAGGGACACTAATGAAAAACTGTTTTTT,-,TRBV19,TRBJ1-4,-,13
CAWSQIQAFRRSPLHF,TGTGCCTGGAGCCAAATACAGGCCTTCCGGAGATCACCCCTCCACTTT,-,TRBV30,TRBJ1-6,-,16
CASSLEGGAGGTLFGYTF,TGTGCCAGCAGCTTAGAGGGGGGGGCCGGAGGGACTCTCTTTGGCTACACCTTC,-,TRBV11-2,TRBJ1-2,-,18
CASSVGDIPLNTEAFF,TGTGCCAGCAGCGTAGGGGACATTCCCTTGAACACTGAAGCTTTCTTT,-,TRBV9,TRBJ1-1,-,16
CASSLFGGLSAGEYGYTF,TGTGCCAGCAGCCTATTTGGTGGGCTTAGCGCAGGAGAGTATGGCTACACCTTC,-,TRBV5-6,TRBJ1-2,-,18
CASERRVAATNEKLFF,TGTGCCAGTGAGCGTCGAGTCGCCGCAACTAATGAAAAACTGTTTTTT,-,TRBV11-3,TRBJ1-4,-,16
CAIHPGGNTEAFF,TGTGCCATTCATCCCGGGGGAAACACTGAAGCTTTCTTT,-,TRBV28,TRBJ1-1,-,13
CASSQGTSGRAVTGELFF,TGCGCCAGCAGCCAAGGGACTAGCGGGAGGGCCGTCACCGGGGAGCTGTTTTTT,-,TRBV4-3,TRBJ2-2,TRBD2,18
CASSPGQGQRAHYEQYF,TGTGCCAGCTCACCCGGGCAGGGACAGCGTGCCCACTACGAGCAGTACTTC,-,TRBV18,TRBJ2-7,TRBD1,17
CALRAGMQGGYTF,TGTGCCCTTAGGGCAGGGATGCAGGGTGGCTACACCTTC,once,TRBV12-3/TRBV12-4,TRBJ1-2,-,13
CASSERDPGGKISPLHF,TGTGCCAGCAGTGAAAGGGACCCAGGAGGTAAGATCTCACCCCTCCACTTT,-,TRBV6-1,TRBJ1-6,-,17
CASSPGPSSYNEQFF,TGTGCCAGCAGCCCCGGGCCTAGCTCCTACAATGAGCAGTTCTTC,-,TRBV7-7,TRBJ2-1,-,15
CASGTGDNQPQHF,TGTGCCAGCGGGACAGGTGACAATCAGCCCCAGCATTTT,-,TRBV6-5,TRBJ1-5,TRBD1,13
CASSSVPGLNEQFF,TGTGCCAGCAGCTCAGTTCCGGGACTCAATGAGCAGTTCTTC,-,TRBV11-2,TRBJ2-1,-,14